One TCR beta chain is described in this entry. Its antigen is unknown. This specimen comes from a study of cytomegalovirus exposure and HLA in healthy donors. Study-wide points: Segments of the TCR beta V type were, in most cases, productive about 87% or about 30% of the time in an earlier analysis. Rarity characterized most TCR sequences, yet some public TCRs appeared in many donors.

Germline CDR1 is SGHTA and CDR2 is FQGNSA. The trim removed 1 base at V and 7 bases at J, leaving 5 bases unmatched. The CDR3 is made up of 15 amino acids. The study ran its PCR with 60 Vbeta and 13 Jbeta primers. The table came from immunoSEQ multiplex PCR; TCRdb's copy has only in-frame clones and leaves some out. The sample is made up of roughly 120,000 clones, and the top ten hold approximately 3.7% of it. The source is a young man in good health and CMV-seronegative. The V call is TRBV7-2, the J call TRBJ2-1; TRBD2 matches 9 bases. Source material: PBMCs. CDR3 DNA: TGTGCCAGCAGCTTAGTAGGCCTAGCGGGGAATGAGCAGTTCTTC. Its protein is CASSLVGLAGNEQFF.